This T cell receptor (beta chain) stems from a study of regulatory T cells in long-lasting Graves disease. HTBI primers from iRepertoire and Arm-PCR of CDR3 regions yielded the TCR beta libraries. TCRdb redid the calling of the multiplex PCR reads with MiXCR, one entry per CDR3 protein. The repertoire holds hundreds of thousands of distinct CDR3 sequences, with 15% to 20% as singletons. Time point here: newly diagnosed GD, antithyroid drugs for less than 3 months. Preparation of the TCR library used RNA extracted from PBMCs. Trimming took 0 bases from V and 0 from J; bases not matched to a gene: 5. The CDR3 extends over 16 amino acids. Germline V gene sequence: CDR1 SGHRS, CDR2 YFSETQ. The same sample was also used in a study of T cells in Graves' hyperthyroidism and ophthalmopathy. That study adds: On the basis of clinical symptoms, serum thyroxine and TRAb, thyroid ultrasound and orbital computed tomography, diagnoses were made. The HTBI primer set was used in a first-round RT-PCR of the TCR CDR3. Within blood appeared most thyroid clonotypes that had expanded above 0.001.

The sample consisted of peripheral blood mononuclear cells (PBMCs), taken at new diagnosis, from a patient treated with antithyroid drugs. This receptor was taken from a young woman with Graves disease. The chain joins TRBV5-1 to TRBJ2-7; 8 bases are a match to TRBD1. The CDR3 protein is CASSLGRTGYSYEQYF. In DNA form, the CDR3 reads TGCGCCAGCAGCTTGGGGCGGACAGGGTACTCCTACGAGCAGTACTTC.